This T cell receptor beta chain was retrieved from a study of blood T cell repertoires in COVID-19. About the research overall: COVID-19 samples from acute and convalescent phases originated in the United States, Italy and Spain.

V shed 4 bases and J shed 0 bases, with 10 bases lying between them. Germline lookup yields CDR1 SQVTM and CDR2 ANQGSEA. This CDR3 comprises 13 residues. Clones were read by immunoSEQ multiplex PCR, and TCRdb kept only the in-frame ones, dropping some. The sample includes about 110,000 clones, around 64% of them seen just once. The chain joins TRBV29-1 to TRBJ2-7, with D possibly matching TRBD1 (6 bases). The TCR sequence derives from a middle-aged woman with acute or convalescent COVID-19. Material for sequencing was peripheral blood. The CDR3 is CSVGQASSYEQYF. The CDR3 nucleotides are TGCAGCGTTGGACAGGCGAGCTCCTACGAGCAGTACTTC.